The following is a TCR beta chain sequence with its context. Its antigen remains unidentified. The assay was immunoSEQ multiplex PCR, and TCRdb's table has in-frame clones only and misses some. The sample holds approximately 5,000 clones, 70% to 85% seen once. The sample belongs to a study of chemoradiotherapy in HPV16-positive cancers. Study overall: Candidate HPV-specific clones and shared TCR motifs came from two HPV16-positive patients. Overall study findings and caveats: Only a couple of HPV16-positive patients supplied the functional HPV-specificity definition.

This sequence was found in a human donor with HPV-associated anogenital cancer. Sample: tumor tissue, taken from a patient who underwent chemoradiotherapy.

The CDR3 sequence: CAWRAQGTAEAFF. CDR3 DNA sequence: TGTGCCTGGAGGGCACAGGGTACCGCTGAAGCTTTCTTT. The chain links TRBV30 to TRBJ1-1; D is possibly TRBD1 (6 bases). In germline, CDR1 is GTSNPN, CDR2 SVGIG (reference sequence). There are 13 residues in the CDR3. V gave up 3 bases and J gave up 6 bases, with 14 bases separating them.